This T cell receptor (beta chain) was captured by sequencing in a study of shared clonotypes between healthy human individuals. Study-wide background: Three plates were used per donor for CD4 naive, three for CD4 memory, two for CD8 naive and one for CD8 memory.

Study-wide points: Larger estimated richness was generally seen in naive subsets than in memory subsets. Rarefaction curves obtained for sorted subsets showed sequencing incomplete despite large depth.

On this clone: Antigen unknown.

The assay used deep level. Repertoires were generated with immunoSEQ multiplex PCR, while TCRdb's copy carries only in-frame clones and drops some. The sample includes approximately 640,000 clones, roughly 78% seen only once; the top ten take approximately 1.8%. The origin of this receptor is a woman younger than 45 in good health. Sequenced sample: memory CD4+ T cells sorted from blood. Subset in this sample: CD45RA-negative fraction.

The CDR3 protein is CANTPGGTSTDTQYF. CDR3 nucleotides: TGTGCCAACACCCCGGGGGGTACTAGCACAGATACGCAGTATTTT. This chain uses TRBV6-5 with TRBJ2-3; the match to TRBD2 covers 7 bases. This CDR3 region has 15 residues. Germline assignment: CDR1 MNHEY and CDR2 SVGAGI. V lost 10 bases to trimming and J lost 0 bases; unmatched junction nucleotides: 10.